The rows below give T cell receptor beta chains drawn from one sample of a study of patients and donors after allogeneic stem cell transplantation. TCRdb fed the RT-PCR reads into MiXCR, producing one record per CDR3 protein. The sample shows 150,000 to 200,000 distinct CDR3 sequences, around 28% of them seen only once. The sequenced sample consisted of blood, either unsorted or a sorted T cell fraction (not recorded which). The receptors derive from a human donor who was either an allogeneic HSCT recipient or a stem cell or donor lymphocyte infusion donor (not recorded which). It is not recorded whose cells these are; they may come from a transplant donor. The CDR3 runs from the conserved cysteine through the conserved F or W. Each record gives: V gene, J gene, clone size, D gene, CDR3 protein, CDR3 DNA. A D gene is named only where the DNA matches it firmly. Clone sizes are given selectively: once, few, many, or a class where the clone is expanded.

>TRBV10-3|TRBJ2-3|NA|NA
CAITWRWGASTDTQYF
TGTGCCATCACCTGGCGGTGGGGGGCGAGCACAGATACGCAGTATTTT
>TRBV20-1|TRBJ1-4|few|NA
CSAYDSRATNEKLFF
TGCAGTGCTTACGACAGCCGTGCAACTAATGAAAAACTGTTTTTT
>TRBV27|TRBJ2-7|few|NA
CASSFQQGKEQYF
TGTGCCAGCAGTTTTCAGCAGGGTAAGGAGCAGTACTTC
>TRBV12-3/TRBV12-4|TRBJ2-5|NA|NA
CASSFHSQETQYF
TGTGCCAGCAGTTTCCACTCCCAAGAGACCCAGTACTTC
>TRBV4-1|TRBJ1-6|NA|TRBD1
CASSRGTGWGNSPLHF
TGCGCCAGCAGCCGAGGGACAGGTTGGGGGAATTCACCCCTCCACTTT
>TRBV29-1|TRBJ2-7|few|NA
CSVGTVGYEQYF
TGCAGCGTTGGGACAGTTGGCTACGAGCAGTACTTC
>TRBV20-1|TRBJ2-2|NA|TRBD1
CSAGGQQNTGELFF
TGCAGTGCTGGGGGACAGCAGAACACCGGGGAGCTGTTTTTT
>TRBV27|TRBJ2-7|NA|NA
CASSVDSPSYEQYF
TGTGCCAGCAGCGTGGACTCCCCGTCCTACGAGCAGTACTTC
>TRBV24-1|TRBJ1-5|many|NA
CATSDLTGKNQPQHF
TGTGCCACCAGTGATTTAACAGGGAAAAATCAGCCCCAGCATTTT
>TRBV20-1|TRBJ1-1|NA|TRBD1
CSAWTGGAGTEAFF
TGCAGTGCTTGGACAGGGGGCGCGGGCACTGAAGCTTTCTTT
>TRBV29-1|TRBJ2-4|NA|TRBD2
CSVVDLLAGGRAKNIQYF
TGCAGCGTGGTGGATCTACTAGCGGGAGGGCGTGCCAAAAACATTCAGTACTTC
>TRBV10-2|TRBJ1-5|few|NA
CASGGHGYSNQPQHF
TGCGCCAGCGGGGGGCATGGGTATAGCAATCAGCCCCAGCATTTT
>TRBV4-1|TRBJ1-1|many|NA
CASSHDDRKAFF
TGCGCCAGCAGCCATGATGACAGGAAAGCTTTCTTT
>TRBV27|TRBJ2-7|few|TRBD1
CASRRGPLSYEQYF
TGTGCCAGCCGCAGGGGGCCCCTCTCCTACGAGCAGTACTTC
>TRBV9|TRBJ2-3|NA|TRBD1
CASRAGGTDTQYF
TGTGCCAGCCGGGCAGGGGGAACAGATACGCAGTATTTT
>TRBV20-1|TRBJ2-7|few|NA
CSARPQDPYEQYF
TGCAGTGCTAGACCCCAAGACCCGTACGAGCAGTACTTC
>TRBV20-1|TRBJ2-7|NA|TRBD1
CSAPGQGMGEQYF
TGCAGTGCTCCCGGACAGGGTATGGGCGAGCAGTACTTC
>TRBV27|TRBJ1-5|NA|NA
CASSLSVGASQPQHF
TGTGCCAGCAGTTTATCCGTGGGGGCCAGTCAGCCCCAGCATTTT
>TRBV29-1|TRBJ2-7|NA|NA
CSVDYLGVEYF
TGCAGCGTTGATTACTTGGGTGTTGAGTACTTC
>TRBV3-1|TRBJ1-5|NA|NA
CASSHKTGQHF
TGTGCCAGCAGCCATAAGACAGGCCAGCATTTT
>TRBV4-3|TRBJ1-5|NA|NA
CASSQDLGGYQPQHF
TGCGCCAGCAGCCAAGATCTGGGCGGTTATCAGCCCCAGCATTTT
>TRBV20-1|TRBJ2-7|NA|NA
CSARTVGEQYF
TGCAGTGCTAGGACAGTAGGGGAGCAGTACTTC
>TRBV5-1|TRBJ2-7|NA|NA
CASSLLQGGFYEQYF
TGCGCCAGCAGCCTACTACAGGGGGGGTTTTACGAGCAGTACTTC
>TRBV5-6|TRBJ2-1|few|NA
CASSLQYEQFF
TGTGCCAGCAGCTTGCAGTATGAGCAGTTCTTC
>TRBV6-6|TRBJ1-5|few|NA
CASSYSGGWSNQPQHF
TGTGCCAGCAGTTACTCGGGAGGTTGGAGCAATCAGCCCCAGCATTTT
>TRBV30|TRBJ2-5|NA|TRBD1
CAWSRPGGRKETQYF
TGTGCCTGGAGTAGACCAGGGGGCCGAAAAGAGACCCAGTACTTC
>TRBV5-3|TRBJ2-7|few|TRBD1
CARSPRGQVCCDYEQYF
TGTGCCAGAAGCCCTCGGGGACAGGTGTGTTGCGACTACGAGCAGTACTTC